A selection of T cell receptor beta chains follows, all from one sample in a study of control samples from healthy donors and cancer patients. Libraries were prepared by immunoSEQ multiplex PCR; TCRdb keeps only in-frame clonotypes and omits some of them. The sample holds about 180,000 clones, roughly 92% seen once. The sequenced material came from blood. The receptor source for this set is a man aged 25-45 years in good health. Both conserved end residues are part of each CDR3. The D gene is left open where the match is weak. Some rows mark clone size as missing; the rest say once, few, many or name a class of expanded clone.

j_call	d_call	clone_size	v_call	cdr3_aa	cdr3_nt
TRBJ1-5	.	.	TRBV7-9	CASSLAGTPYQPQHF	TGTGCCAGCAGCTTAGCCGGGACACCCTATCAGCCCCAGCATTTT
TRBJ2-7	.	.	TRBV10-3	CAISMTVQGDEQYF	TGTGCCATCAGTATGACGGTCCAAGGGGACGAGCAGTACTTC
TRBJ1-2	.	.	TRBV10-2	CASSLDRNYGYTF	TGCGCCAGCAGTTTGGACCGAAATTATGGCTACACCTTC
TRBJ2-3	TRBD1	.	TRBV28	CASSLIRGRTDTQYF	TGTGCCAGCAGTTTAATCAGGGGGCGCACAGATACGCAGTATTTT
TRBJ2-5	TRBD2	.	TRBV20-1	CSASIFKSFGVASGETQYF	TGCAGTGCTAGTATTTTTAAGAGTTTTGGGGTGGCTAGCGGGGAGACCCAGTACTTC
TRBJ2-1	.	.	TRBV4-1	CASSQDLGGGGEQFF	TGCGCCAGCAGCCAAGACTTGGGTGGGGGCGGGGAGCAGTTCTTC
TRBJ1-4	.	.	TRBV15	CATSRAPQEKLFF	TGTGCCACCAGCCGAGCCCCCCAGGAAAAACTGTTTTTT
TRBJ1-1	.	.	TRBV18	CASSLTVTNTEAFF	TGTGCCAGCTCACTGACAGTGACGAACACTGAAGCTTTCTTT
TRBJ2-1	.	.	TRBV5-1	CASSLEGRQINNEQFF	TGCGCCAGCAGCTTGGAGGGCAGGCAAATAAATAATGAGCAGTTCTTC
TRBJ2-7	TRBD1	.	TRBV19	CASSIAGTGPYEQYF	TGTGCCAGTAGTATCGCCGGGACAGGTCCCTACGAGCAGTACTTC
TRBJ1-5	.	.	TRBV2	CASSKLGVNQPQHF	TGTGCCAGCAGCAAGCTCGGTGTCAATCAGCCCCAGCATTTT
TRBJ1-2	.	.	TRBV7-9	CASSLEGTGNYGYTF	TGTGCCAGCAGCTTAGAGGGGACGGGAAACTATGGCTACACCTTC
TRBJ2-5	.	.	TRBV9	CASSPEGSLETQYF	TGTGCCAGCAGCCCGGAAGGGAGTTTGGAGACCCAGTACTTC
TRBJ1-1	.	.	TRBV5-5	CASSLGGMNTEAFF	TGTGCCAGCAGCTTGGGGGGTATGAACACTGAAGCTTTCTTT
TRBJ2-3	.	.	TRBV7-9	CASSSPDPDLGTDTQYF	TGTGCCAGCAGCTCCCCTGATCCGGACTTGGGCACAGATACGCAGTATTTT
TRBJ1-5	TRBD1	once	TRBV27	CASSSDRGDQPQHF	TGTGCCAGCAGTTCCGACAGGGGAGATCAGCCCCAGCATTTT
TRBJ1-2	.	many	TRBV20-1	CSASHAGDYGGYTF	TGCAGTGCTAGTCACGCAGGGGACTATGGTGGCTACACCTTC
TRBJ2-1	.	.	TRBV28	CASSYGAGSGNEQFF	TGTGCCAGCAGTTACGGGGCAGGGAGTGGGAATGAGCAGTTCTTC
TRBJ1-4	.	.	TRBV18	CASSRGESVDEKLFF	TGTGCCAGCTCACGGGGGGAGAGCGTAGATGAAAAACTGTTTTTT
TRBJ1-5	.	.	TRBV24-1	CATSESGLLQPQHF	TGTGCCACCAGTGAGTCAGGGTTACTACAGCCCCAGCATTTT
TRBJ1-2	TRBD1	.	TRBV7-9	CASSLVGTGPYGYTF	TGTGCCAGCAGCTTAGTCGGGACAGGGCCCTATGGCTACACCTTC
TRBJ1-1	.	.	TRBV6-2/TRBV6-3	CASSLGHLNTEAFF	TGTGCCAGCAGTTTGGGACACCTGAACACTGAAGCTTTCTTT
TRBJ2-7	TRBD1	few	TRBV7-9	CASSLAAGTGPEQYF	TGTGCCAGCAGCTTAGCTGCCGGGACAGGCCCCGAGCAGTACTTC
TRBJ2-7	.	.	TRBV19	CASSFGISYEQYF	TGTGCCAGTAGTTTCGGGATTTCCTACGAGCAGTACTTC
TRBJ2-3	.	.	TRBV5-1	CASSREDTQYF	TGCGCCAGCAGCCGTGAAGATACGCAGTATTTT
TRBJ1-1	TRBD1	.	TRBV4-1	CASSARGSGGTEAFF	TGCGCCAGCAGCGCCCGAGGGTCAGGGGGGACTGAAGCTTTCTTT
TRBJ2-7	TRBD2	.	TRBV6-2/TRBV6-3	CASSGGSRHEQYF	TGTGCCAGCAGCGGGGGGTCGCGCCACGAGCAGTACTTC
TRBJ1-2	.	.	TRBV5-4	CASSLSTQLTGYGYTF	TGTGCCAGCAGCTTGTCCACGCAATTGACAGGCTATGGCTACACCTTC
TRBJ2-7	.	.	TRBV24-1	CATSSEYEQYF	TGTGCCACCAGTTCAGAGTACGAGCAGTACTTC
TRBJ2-7	TRBD1	.	TRBV7-2	CASSARQGANEQYF	TGTGCCAGCAGCGCCCGACAGGGGGCGAACGAGCAGTACTTC
TRBJ1-4	.	.	TRBV28	CASSSNPKVSKHEKLFF	TGTGCCAGCAGTTCAAACCCCAAGGTGTCGAAACATGAAAAACTGTTTTTT
TRBJ1-1	.	.	TRBV6-6	CASTYGPYTEAFF	TGTGCCAGCACCTATGGGCCGTACACTGAAGCTTTCTTT
TRBJ1-2	TRBD1	.	TRBV3-1/TRBV3-2	CASSQLGQTYGYTF	TGTGCCAGCAGCCAGTTGGGACAGACCTATGGCTACACCTTC
TRBJ1-1	.	.	TRBV27	CASSFRSLSVTEAFF	TGTGCCAGCAGTTTTCGAAGTCTTTCGGTCACCGAAGCTTTCTTT
TRBJ2-6	.	.	TRBV30	CAWSVVTPTGANVLTF	TGTGCCTGGAGTGTAGTAACCCCTACTGGGGCCAACGTCCTGACTTTC
TRBJ1-4	.	.	TRBV19	CASSIGGAPHNEKLFF	TGTGCCAGTAGTATAGGCGGGGCTCCCCATAATGAAAAACTGTTTTTT
TRBJ1-1	TRBD1	.	TRBV6-1	CASSEPRTGAEAFF	TGTGCCAGCAGTGAACCCCGGACAGGGGCTGAAGCTTTCTTT
TRBJ1-2	.	.	TRBV15	CATSIPPAGGVHRGYTF	TGTGCCACCAGCATCCCTCCCGCCGGGGGGGTTCATCGTGGCTACACCTTC
TRBJ2-7	TRBD1	.	TRBV5-1	CASKGTGGGEQYF	TGCGCCAGCAAGGGGACAGGGGGCGGCGAGCAGTACTTC
TRBJ1-2	TRBD1	.	TRBV2	CASSGTGRGYTF	TGTGCCAGCAGTGGGACAGGGCGCGGCTACACCTTC
TRBJ1-2	.	.	TRBV5-1	CASSRKVVDGYTF	TGCGCCAGCAGCCGAAAGGTTGTAGATGGCTACACCTTC
TRBJ2-1	.	.	TRBV6-5	CASNPRKGSDNEQFF	TGTGCCAGCAATCCAAGGAAGGGGAGCGACAATGAGCAGTTCTTC
TRBJ1-2	.	.	TRBV4-3	CASSQANQGLVYGYTF	TGCGCCAGCAGCCAAGCCAATCAGGGGTTAGTGTATGGCTACACCTTC
TRBJ1-2	.	.	TRBV6-5	CASRAEFYGYTF	TGTGCCAGCAGAGCAGAATTCTATGGCTACACCTTC
TRBJ1-1	.	.	TRBV7-9	CASGVVSTEAFF	TGTGCCAGCGGTGTCGTAAGCACTGAAGCTTTCTTT
TRBJ1-6	.	.	TRBV9	CASSTEDGVHNSPLHF	TGTGCCAGCAGCACAGAGGACGGGGTCCATAATTCACCCCTCCACTTT
TRBJ1-5	.	.	TRBV19	CASEGTGNQPQHF	TGTGCCAGTGAAGGGACGGGGAATCAGCCCCAGCATTTT
TRBJ1-5	.	.	TRBV9	CASSVEGSDNQPQHF	TGTGCCAGCAGCGTAGAAGGGTCCGACAATCAGCCCCAGCATTTT
TRBJ2-1	.	few	TRBV9	CASSEGSYNEQFF	TGTGCCAGCAGCGAAGGGTCCTACAATGAGCAGTTCTTC
TRBJ2-7	.	.	TRBV4-1	CASSQAPIGLALSYEQYF	TGCGCCAGCAGCCAAGCTCCTATAGGGCTAGCTCTCTCCTACGAGCAGTACTTC
TRBJ2-1	.	.	TRBV28	CASTPRLEPGEQFF	TGTGCCAGCACCCCCCGCTTGGAGCCTGGTGAGCAGTTCTTC
TRBJ2-6	.	.	TRBV9	CASSVYGGLPSGANVLTF	TGTGCCAGCAGCGTATATGGCGGGTTACCCTCTGGGGCCAACGTCCTGACTTTC